This T cell receptor beta chain was recorded in a study of T cells in Graves' hyperthyroidism and ophthalmopathy. Concerning this clonotype itself: The antigen is undetermined.

Trimming removed 1 base at V and 3 bases at J, with 10 bases between. This CDR3 contains 15 residues. CDR1 and CDR2 (germline): LGHNA, YNFKEQ. Clinical symptoms, serum thyroxine, TRAb, thyroid ultrasound and orbital computed tomography established diagnosis. TCR beta CDR3 regions were amplified from RNA transcripts. During a first-round RT-PCR of the TCR CDR3, the HTBI primer set was used. TCRdb reanalysed the multiplex PCR reads using MiXCR and keeps one entry per CDR3 protein. Of 530,000 or so distinct CDR3 sequences listed, over 15% are singletons. General study findings and limits: Most thyroid clonotypes that were expanded above 0.001 also turned up in blood.

The receptor comes from a woman younger than 30 with Graves' ophthalmopathy. This chain uses TRBV4-2 with TRBJ1-3; weak D call: TRBD1 (6 bases). The sample was blood. CDR3 in amino acids: CASSQATGSGNTIYF. The CDR3, as DNA: TGTGCCAGCAGCCAAGCGACAGGTAGTGGAAACACCATATATTTT.